This T cell receptor beta chain comes out of a study of Graves' ophthalmopathy and Graves' hyperthyroidism. It was on clinical symptoms, serum thyroxine, TRAb, thyroid ultrasound and orbital computed tomography that diagnosis relied. PBMCs were obtained from 8.5 to 10 ml of fresh peripheral blood. This clonotype has at least ten counts. The CDR3 is 11 amino acids. Germline V lookup: CDR1 DFQATT, CDR2 SNEGSKA (reference sequence). Between the trimmed V and J ends, which lost 5 bases and 7 bases, there was a span of 11 bases. The authors amplified TCR beta CDR3 regions from RNA transcripts. Investigators did first-round RT-PCR with HTBI primers, then second-round multiplex PCR. TCRdb re-analysed the multiplex PCR reads in MiXCR, keeping a single row per CDR3 protein. The table shows around 660,000 distinct CDR3 sequences, with over 40% occurring only once.

The source is an adult man with Graves' ophthalmopathy. Sequenced sample: peripheral blood. V usage is TRBV20-1 and J usage is TRBJ1-1, with D possibly TRBD1 on 5 matching bases. The CDR3 DNA sequence: TGCAGTGCTGCCGGGGGAATTGAAGCTTTCTTT. Its protein is CSAAGGIEAFF.